The 17 T cell receptor beta chains listed next were all sequenced from one sample in a study of blood T cell repertoires in COVID-19. Data came from immunoSEQ multiplex PCR; TCRdb stores just in-frame clones and leaves some out. The sample has around 72,000 clones, roughly 76% seen once. Input material: peripheral blood. These receptor sequences come from a woman aged 70-85 years with acute or convalescent COVID-19.

The chain couples TRBV10-1 to TRBJ1-1; 9 bases align to TRBD1. Losses at the gene ends were 3 bases for V and 6 bases for J; bases not matched to a gene: 8. The CDR3 runs to 15 residues. Germline V gene sequence: CDR1 WNHNN, CDR2 SYGVQD (reference sequence). DNA of the CDR3: TGCGCCAGCAGTGATGGGACAGGGAGAATGGCTGAAGCTTTCTTT. This gives the protein CASSDGTGRMAEAFF.

V is TRBV27 and J is TRBJ2-7, with 10 nucleotides matching TRBD1. CDR3 length equals 12 residues. CDR1 and CDR2 (germline): MNHEY, SMNVEV (reference sequence). The junction had 4 bases not matched to a gene; V was cut back by 8 bases and J by 6 bases. CDR3 bases: TGTGCCAGCTTTGACAGGGGGCTCGAGCAGTACTTC. Its protein product is CASFDRGLEQYF.

The V call is TRBV27, the J call TRBJ1-4, with 8 bases fitting TRBD1. This CDR3 contains 14 residues. In germline, CDR1 is MNHEY, CDR2 SMNVEV (reference sequence). V lost 5 bases, J lost 7 bases, and 6 bases stayed unmatched. The CDR3 nucleotides read TGTGCCAGCAGTGGTCAGGGGGCAGGTGAAAAACTGTTTTTT. Translating gives CASSGQGAGEKLFF. The whole variable domain, filled in from reference TRBV27 and TRBJ1-4, reads EAQVTQNPRYLITVTGKKLTVTCSQNMNHEYMSWYRQDPGLGLRQIYYSMNVEVTDKGDVPEGYKVSRKEKRNFPLILESPSPNQTSLYFCASSGQGAGEKLFFGSGTQLSVL.

J is TRBJ1-2 and V is TRBV5-4, with no clear D. The V end lost 0 bases, the J end lost 0 bases, and 12 bases lay between the germline ends. The CDR3 is 16 amino acids. In germline, CDR1 is SGHNT, CDR2 YYREEE (reference sequence). The CDR3 DNA follows: TGTGCCAGCAGCTTGGGGGCAGTTCGAACTAACTATGGCTACACCTTC. This sequence encodes CASSLGAVRTNYGYTF. The complete variable domain, with remaining parts taken from reference TRBV5-4 and TRBJ1-2, reads ETGVTQSPTHLIKTRGQQVTLRCSSQSGHNTVSWYQQALGQGPQFIFQYYREEENGRGNFPPRFSGLQFPNYSSELNVNALELDDSALYLCASSLGAVRTNYGYTFGSGTRLTVV.

The chain employs TRBV5-6 and TRBJ2-7; TRBD1 aligns across 8 bases. Trimming cost V 4 bases and J 9 bases; bases outside gene matches: 6. The CDR3 loop spans 12 amino acids. Germline lookup yields CDR1 SGHDT and CDR2 YYEEEE. CDR3 nucleotides: TGTGCCAGCAGCAAGACAGGGGTCCTGCAGTACTTC. This gives the protein CASSKTGVLQYF.

The chain employs TRBV28 and TRBJ2-2; 8 nucleotides align to TRBD2. Germline V gives CDR1 MDHEN, CDR2 SYDVKM. The CDR3 runs 15 residues. J was trimmed by 2 bases and V by 7 bases; bases with no gene match: 6. The CDR3 sequence: CASTRGGANTGELFF. As DNA, the CDR3 is TGTGCCAGCACCCGGGGGGGGGCAAACACCGGGGAGCTGTTTTTT.

The rearrangement links TRBV7-9 to TRBJ1-2; D gene ambiguous. The CDR3 has 12 residues. The V gene lost 1 base and the J gene lost 6 bases, with 6 bases spanning the gap. In germline, CDR1 is SEHNR, CDR2 FQNEAQ (reference sequence). The CDR3 protein is CASSLGRDGYTF. The CDR3 nucleotides read TGTGCCAGCAGCTTAGGGCGGGATGGCTACACCTTC.

The chain has TRBV27 and TRBJ1-4; 8 bases are a match to TRBD1. CDR1 and CDR2 from the germline V gene are MNHEY and SMNVEV (reference sequence). The trim removed 4 bases at V and 3 bases at J, leaving 4 bases unmatched. This CDR3 has 15 residues. CDR3 region: CASSSRGRSNEKLFF. In DNA, the CDR3 is TGTGCCAGCAGTTCCAGGGGGCGGTCTAATGAAAAACTGTTTTTT.

The V gene is TRBV20-1, the J gene TRBJ2-1; D not certain. The V and J ends lost 3 bases and 3 bases respectively, with 12 bases between them. Germline assignment: CDR1 DFQATT and CDR2 SNEGSKA (reference sequence). This CDR3 region has 14 residues. CDR3: CSASGRIVYNEQFF. In DNA form, the CDR3 reads TGCAGTGCTAGTGGGCGGATCGTCTACAATGAGCAGTTCTTC.

The chain is built from TRBV2 and TRBJ2-1; TRBD2 is a possible D gene (5 bases). Germline V CDR1 and CDR2: SNHLY, FYNNEI. Trimming pared 6 bases from V and 0 bases from J, leaving 12 bases between. The CDR3 has 15 residues. The CDR3 DNA is TGTGCCAGCAGAGACTACTTTAGCTCCTACAATGAGCAGTTCTTC. Translation: CASRDYFSSYNEQFF.

The chain carries TRBV2 and TRBJ2-3; no firm D call. The CDR3 is 14 residues long. The germline gives CDR1 SNHLY, CDR2 FYNNEI. V shed 3 bases and J shed 1 base, with 8 bases lying between them. The CDR3 region has the DNA TGTGCCAGCAGTGATGGGCTGGGCACAGATACGCAGTATTTT. It yields the protein CASSDGLGTDTQYF.

The rearrangement uses TRBV2 and TRBJ1-5; 8 bases are a match to TRBD1. Germline values: CDR1 SNHLY, CDR2 FYNNEI. This CDR3 is built from 15 residues. With 4 bases clipped from V and 0 bases from J, the junction kept 2 bases outside the gene matches. Here the CDR3 DNA reads TGTGCCAGCAGTGCGACAGGGGTTAGCAATCAGCCCCAGCATTTT. This codes for CASSATGVSNQPQHF. The full variable domain, in which reference TRBV2 and TRBJ1-5 provide the parts outside the CDR3, is EPEVTQTPSHQVTQMGQEVILRCVPISNHLYFYWYRQILGQKVEFLVSFYNNEISEKSEIFDDQFSVERPDGSNFTLKIRSTKLEDSAMYFCASSATGVSNQPQHFGDGTRLSIL.

V and J are TRBV10-3 and TRBJ2-5; weak D call: TRBD2 (5 bases). The CDR3 extends over 14 amino acids. The germline CDR1 and CDR2 sequences are ENHRY and SYGVKD. Trimming left V 0 bases short and J 1 base short, with 6 bases between. CDR3 bases: TGTGCCATCAGTGAGTCCGGAGGCCAAGAGACCCAGTACTTC. This encodes CAISESGGQETQYF.

V gene TRBV15 combines with J gene TRBJ2-7; no clear D gene. V lost 0 bases and J 2 bases, leaving 11 bases between the germline ends. In germline, CDR1 is LNHNV, CDR2 YYDKDF (reference sequence). CDR3 length: 15 amino acids. The CDR3 DNA reads as TGTGCCACCAGCAGAGATCCAGCGTTCACCTACGAGCAGTACTTC. It yields the protein CATSRDPAFTYEQYF.

This clone was seen more than once but under ten times. CDR3 in amino acids: CASRSSNEQFF. The DNA for the CDR3 is TGCGCCAGCCGTAGTAGCAATGAGCAGTTCTTC. The chain has TRBV5-1 and TRBJ2-1; D remains unclear. Germline V lookup: CDR1 SGHRS, CDR2 YFSETQ. This CDR3 spans 11 amino acids. V gave up 7 bases and J gave up 6 bases, with 8 bases separating them. The full variable domain, its missing parts supplied by reference TRBV5-1 and TRBJ2-1, is KAGVTQTPRYLIKTRGQQVTLSCSPISGHRSVSWYQQTPGQGLQFLFEYFSETQRNKGNFPGRFSGRQFSNSRSEMNVSTLELGDSALYLCASRSSNEQFFGPGTRLTVL.

The chain uses TRBV18 and TRBJ2-3; 7 nucleotides agree with TRBD1. V shed 2 bases, J shed 1 base, and the junction held 6 bases outside the gene matches. The CDR3 is 16 amino acids. Germline loops: CDR1 KGHSH, CDR2 LQKENI. This CDR3 is CASSPGLRGRTDTQYF. The CDR3 DNA follows: TGTGCCAGCTCACCAGGATTAAGGGGGCGCACAGATACGCAGTATTTT.

This clone was observed once. This chain links TRBV6-5 with TRBJ2-3; the match to TRBD2 covers 8 bases. Trimming cost V 6 bases and J 1 base; bases outside gene matches: 3. The CDR3 covers 14 residues. CDR1 is MNHEY and CDR2 is SVGAGI in the germline V gene. Written as DNA, the CDR3 is TGTGCCAGCAGCTCAGCGGGAGGCACAGATACGCAGTATTTT. This translates into CASSSAGGTDTQYF.